These 11 T cell receptor beta chains originate from one sample sequenced in a study of blood T cell repertoires in COVID-19. Repertoires were generated with immunoSEQ multiplex PCR, while TCRdb's copy carries only in-frame clones and drops some. The sample has under 200,000 clones, roughly four fifths seen once. The sequenced material came from PBMCs or T cells enriched from blood (not recorded which). The receptors derive from a man in his fifties or sixties who had recovered from COVID-19.

The chain recombines TRBV6-6 with TRBJ1-5; possibly TRBD1 for D (6 bases). The ends were cut back, 6 bases at V and 1 base at J, with 16 bases in the middle. The CDR3 is 16 amino acids. Germline CDR1 reads MNHNY; CDR2 reads SVGAGI (reference sequence). This CDR3 is CASRGQGQLSNQPQHF. The CDR3 region has the DNA TGTGCCAGCAGAGGCCAAGGACAGCTCAGCAATCAGCCCCAGCATTTT.

The rearrangement uses TRBV3-1 (or the pseudogene TRBV3-2) and TRBJ2-7; a possible D gene is TRBD2 (6 bases). The CDR3 has 13 residues. From germline, CDR1 is LGHDT and CDR2 YNNKEL (reference sequence). The ends were cut back, 3 bases at V and 6 bases at J, with 12 bases in the middle. In DNA form, the CDR3 reads TGTGCCAGCAGCCAGATGGGGGGTGGCGAGCAGTACTTC. Translated, it gives CASSQMGGGEQYF.

This chain joins TRBV7-2 and TRBJ2-7, with D possibly TRBD2 on 7 matching bases. CDR1 is SGHTA and CDR2 is FQGNSA in the germline V gene. V lost 1 base, J lost 3 bases, and 19 bases lay in between. The CDR3 runs to 17 residues. CDR3 amino acids: CASSLGVGGRSGYEQYF. The CDR3, as DNA: TGTGCCAGCAGCTTAGGGGTCGGGGGGCGGTCTGGCTACGAGCAGTACTTC.

This chain connects TRBV18 to TRBJ1-5, with a weak D call TRBD1 (6 bases). Trimming left V 6 bases short and J 6 bases short, with 12 bases between. The germline V gene encodes CDR1 KGHSH and CDR2 LQKENI. This CDR3 comprises 13 residues. The CDR3 here is CASSRGGGQPQHF. CDR3 nucleotides: TGTGCCAGCTCCCGGGGGGGCGGTCAGCCCCAGCATTTT.

The chain employs TRBV5-5 and TRBJ2-1; D gene ambiguous. CDR3 length equals 13 residues. Looked up from germline, CDR1 is SGHKS and CDR2 is YYEKEE (reference sequence). Trimming shortened V by 0 bases and J by 6 bases, and 7 bases separated the two germline ends. The CDR3 coding sequence is TGTGCCAGCAGCTTGGTTGGAGCCAATGAGCAGTTCTTC. Translation: CASSLVGANEQFF.

The chain carries TRBV4-1 and TRBJ2-2; TRBD2 agrees at 7 bases. This CDR3 is 17 amino acids long. Germline assignment: CDR1 MGHRA and CDR2 YSYEKL. Germline trimming cut 0 bases from V and 0 bases from J; bases unmatched to any gene: 4. CDR3 loop: CASSQDQAGANTGELFF. The CDR3 DNA follows: TGCGCCAGCAGCCAAGATCAGGCGGGGGCGAACACCGGGGAGCTGTTTTTT.

The chain recombines TRBV12-5 with TRBJ1-1, with 10 bases fitting TRBD1. The CDR3 has 15 residues. The J segment lost 1 base and the V segment lost 5 bases, leaving 4 bases of the junction unmatched. The germline CDR1 and CDR2 sequences are LGHNT and FRNRAP. CDR3 residues: CASGRGTGENTEAFF. As DNA, the CDR3 is TGTGCTAGTGGTAGGGGGACAGGGGAGAACACTGAAGCTTTCTTT.

This rearrangement joins TRBV29-1 to TRBJ1-2, with no clear D. Germline CDR1 SQVTM, CDR2 ANQGSEA. V was cut by 3 bases and J by 3 bases, with 8 bases left in between. There are 12 residues in the CDR3. The CDR3 DNA reads as TGCAGCGTTGATTTCCGGGACTATGGCTACACCTTC. Its translation: CSVDFRDYGYTF.

The rearrangement uses TRBV2 and TRBJ2-2, with a weak D call TRBD1 (5 bases). Germline CDR1 and CDR2: SNHLY and FYNNEI. The CDR3 has 14 amino acids. V shed 7 bases and J shed 2 bases, with 11 bases lying between them. The CDR3 DNA sequence: TGTGCCAGCAACAGACAGCATAACACCGGGGAGCTGTTTTTT. Its translation: CASNRQHNTGELFF.

This clone was detected once. V and J are TRBV11-3 and TRBJ2-3, with 10 bases that match TRBD2. The CDR3 is 16 residues long. The trim removed 3 bases at V and 0 bases at J, leaving 3 bases unmatched. CDR1 is SGHNT and CDR2 is YENEEA in the germline V gene. The DNA for the CDR3 is TGTGCCAGCAGCTTGGGACTAGCGTCTAGCACAGATACGCAGTATTTT. It yields the protein CASSLGLASSTDTQYF.

This sequence joins TRBV11-3 and TRBJ2-5; TRBD2 matches at 8 bases. The germline V gene encodes CDR1 SGHNT and CDR2 YENEEA. Trimming took 5 bases from V and 5 from J; bases not matched to a gene: 10. This CDR3 contains 15 residues. The CDR3 reads CASSPGLAYGETQYF. The CDR3 DNA sequence: TGTGCCAGCAGCCCCGGACTAGCCTACGGGGAGACCCAGTACTTC.